The sequence of this T cell receptor beta chain was determined in a study of blood T cell repertoires in COVID-19. As for the study in general: Acute-phase and convalescent COVID-19 samples originated in the United States, Italy and Spain. Sample material is recorded as cDNA or gDNA derived from T cells, B-cell-depleted T cells, or PBMCs.

The germline V gene has CDR1 LNHDA and CDR2 SQIVND (reference sequence). This CDR3 has 12 amino acids. Trimming stripped 4 bases from V and 6 bases from J, with 9 bases between. How the authors handled the data: Amplification of reference gene primers was used by the study to estimate nucleated cell counts. TCRdb's copy holds only in-frame clones and misses some; the assay was immunoSEQ multiplex PCR. That table supplies the V and J calls and clone size; D and trimming were determined from the DNA. The table records approximately 250,000 clones, around 87% of them present only once. This rearrangement joins TRBV19 to TRBJ1-2; D is unclear. This receptor was obtained from a young man with active or convalescent COVID-19. Sequencing was done on a sample of peripheral blood. CDR3 nucleotides: TGTGCCAGTAGTAGCCCGCGGGATGGCTACACCTTC. Translated, it gives CASSSPRDGYTF.